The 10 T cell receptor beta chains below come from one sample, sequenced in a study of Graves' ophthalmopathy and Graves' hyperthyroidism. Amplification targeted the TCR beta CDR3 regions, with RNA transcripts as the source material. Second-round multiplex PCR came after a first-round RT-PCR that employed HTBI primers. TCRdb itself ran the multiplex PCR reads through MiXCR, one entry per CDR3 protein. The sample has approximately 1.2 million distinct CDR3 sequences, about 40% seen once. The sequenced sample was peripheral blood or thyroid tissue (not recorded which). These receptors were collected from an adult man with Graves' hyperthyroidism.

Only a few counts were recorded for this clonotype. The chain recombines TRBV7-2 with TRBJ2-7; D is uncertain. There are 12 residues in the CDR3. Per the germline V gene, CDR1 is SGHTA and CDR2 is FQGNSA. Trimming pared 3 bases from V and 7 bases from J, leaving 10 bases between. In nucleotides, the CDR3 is TGTGCCAGCAGCTTGTATGGAAGGGAGCAGTACTTC. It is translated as CASSLYGREQYF.

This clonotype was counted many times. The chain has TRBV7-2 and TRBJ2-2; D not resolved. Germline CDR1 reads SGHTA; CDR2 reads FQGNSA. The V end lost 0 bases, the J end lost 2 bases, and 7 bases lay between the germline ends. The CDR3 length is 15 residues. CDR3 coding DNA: TGTGCCAGCAGCTTAGCGATGGCCAACACCGGGGAGCTGTTTTTT. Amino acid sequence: CASSLAMANTGELFF.

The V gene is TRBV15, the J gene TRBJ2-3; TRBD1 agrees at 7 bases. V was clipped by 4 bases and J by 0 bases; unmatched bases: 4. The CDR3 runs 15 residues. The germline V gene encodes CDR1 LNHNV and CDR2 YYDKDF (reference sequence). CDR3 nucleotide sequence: TGTGCCACCAGCACACCGGGACAGAGCACAGATACGCAGTATTTT. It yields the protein CATSTPGQSTDTQYF. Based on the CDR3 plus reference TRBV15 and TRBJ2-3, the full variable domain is DAMVIQNPRYQVTQFGKPVTLSCSQTLNHNVMYWYQQKSSQAPKLLFHYYDKDFNNEADTPDNFQSRRPNTSFCFLDIRSPGLGDTAMYLCATSTPGQSTDTQYFGPGTRLTVL.

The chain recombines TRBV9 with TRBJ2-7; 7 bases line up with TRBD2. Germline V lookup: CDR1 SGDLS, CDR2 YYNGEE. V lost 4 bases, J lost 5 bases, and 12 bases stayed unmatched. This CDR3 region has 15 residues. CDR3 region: CASSMTSRRGDEQYF. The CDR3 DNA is TGTGCCAGCAGCATGACTAGCCGGCGGGGCGACGAGCAGTACTTC.

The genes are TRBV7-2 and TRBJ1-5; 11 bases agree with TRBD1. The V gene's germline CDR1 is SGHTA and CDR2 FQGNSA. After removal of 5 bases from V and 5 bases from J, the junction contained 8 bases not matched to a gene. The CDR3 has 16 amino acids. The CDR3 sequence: CASSPSLDRGHQPQHF. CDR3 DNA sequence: TGTGCCAGCAGCCCCTCCCTGGACAGGGGGCATCAGCCCCAGCATTTT.

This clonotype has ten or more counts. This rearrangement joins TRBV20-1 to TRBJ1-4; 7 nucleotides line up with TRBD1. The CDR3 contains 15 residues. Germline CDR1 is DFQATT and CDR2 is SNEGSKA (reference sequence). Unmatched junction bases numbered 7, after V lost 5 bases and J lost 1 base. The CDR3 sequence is CSASRSGGTNEKLFF. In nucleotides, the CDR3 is TGCAGTGCTTCCCGATCAGGGGGAACTAATGAAAAACTGTTTTTT.

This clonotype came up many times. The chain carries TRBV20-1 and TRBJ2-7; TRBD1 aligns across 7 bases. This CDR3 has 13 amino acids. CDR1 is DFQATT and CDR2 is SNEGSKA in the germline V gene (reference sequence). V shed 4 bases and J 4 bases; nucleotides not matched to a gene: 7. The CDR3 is CSATTGTAYEQYF. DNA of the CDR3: TGCAGTGCTACAACCGGGACAGCATACGAGCAGTACTTC.

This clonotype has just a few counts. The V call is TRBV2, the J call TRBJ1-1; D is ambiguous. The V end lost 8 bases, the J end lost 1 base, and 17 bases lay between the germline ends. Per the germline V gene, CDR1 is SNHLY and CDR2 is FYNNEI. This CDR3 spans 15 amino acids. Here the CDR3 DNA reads TGTGCCAGCGGGGTGGCCCTCCGGGGGAACACTGAAGCTTTCTTT. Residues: CASGVALRGNTEAFF.

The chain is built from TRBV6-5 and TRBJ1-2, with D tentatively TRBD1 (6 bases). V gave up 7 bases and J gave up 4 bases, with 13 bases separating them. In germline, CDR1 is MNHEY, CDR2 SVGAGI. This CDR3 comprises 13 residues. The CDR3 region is CASTYRTAYGYTF. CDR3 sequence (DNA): TGTGCCAGCACCTACAGGACAGCCTATGGCTACACCTTC.

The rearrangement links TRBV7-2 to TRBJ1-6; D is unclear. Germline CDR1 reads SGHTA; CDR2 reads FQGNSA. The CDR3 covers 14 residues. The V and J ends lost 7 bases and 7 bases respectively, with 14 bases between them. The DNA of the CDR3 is TGTGCCAGCACTTTAGGCCCGGGGAATTCACCCCTCCACTTT. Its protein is CASTLGPGNSPLHF.